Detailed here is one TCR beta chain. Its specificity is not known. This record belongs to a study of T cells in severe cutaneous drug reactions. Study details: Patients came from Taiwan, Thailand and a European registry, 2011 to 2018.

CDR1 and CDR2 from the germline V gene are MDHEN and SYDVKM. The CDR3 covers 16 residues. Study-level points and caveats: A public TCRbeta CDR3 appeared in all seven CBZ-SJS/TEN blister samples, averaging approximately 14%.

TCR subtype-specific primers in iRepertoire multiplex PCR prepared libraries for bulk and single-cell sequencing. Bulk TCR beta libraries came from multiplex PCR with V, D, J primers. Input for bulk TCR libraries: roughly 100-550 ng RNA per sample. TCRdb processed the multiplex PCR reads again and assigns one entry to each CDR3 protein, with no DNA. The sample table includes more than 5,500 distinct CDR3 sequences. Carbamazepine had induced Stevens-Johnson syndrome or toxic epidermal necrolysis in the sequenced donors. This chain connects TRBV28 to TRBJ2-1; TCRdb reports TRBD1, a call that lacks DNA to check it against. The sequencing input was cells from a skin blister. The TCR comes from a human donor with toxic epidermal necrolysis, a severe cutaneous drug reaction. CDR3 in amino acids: CASSLGGGGSYNEQFF.